This is a list of T cell receptor beta chains from one sample in a study of blood T cell repertoires in COVID-19. Clones were read by immunoSEQ multiplex PCR, and TCRdb kept only the in-frame ones, dropping some. This table holds about 250,000 clones, around four fifths found once. The sample taken for sequencing was peripheral blood. All receptors come from a man in his forties or fifties with active or convalescent COVID-19. CDR3s include the opening cysteine and the closing phenylalanine or tryptophan. The order of the fields is V gene, clone size, D gene, J gene, CDR3 DNA, CDR3 protein. D genes are given only for firm matches. Size tells how often a clone was seen (once, few, many) or the class of an expanded clone, and some rows leave it out.

TRBV6-5	-	-	TRBJ2-5	TGTGCCAGCAGTTGGTTAACCGGGACAACCACCGGGGCCCAGTACTTC	CASSWLTGTTTGAQYF
TRBV13	-	TRBD2	TRBJ2-1	TGTGCCAGCAGCGGCAGGACTAGCGGGATCTCGAATGAGCAGTTCTTC	CASSGRTSGISNEQFF
TRBV24-1	-	-	TRBJ1-1	TGTGCCACCAGTGATTTGCAGGCGGGACCGAACACTGAAGCTTTCTTT	CATSDLQAGPNTEAFF
TRBV30	-	TRBD1	TRBJ1-2	TGTGCCTGGAGTGCAGGACAGGGCGGGGGCTACACCTTC	CAWSAGQGGGYTF
TRBV18	-	TRBD1	TRBJ2-7	TGTGCCAGCTCACCGTATCGGGACAGCAAGTACGAGCAGTACTTC	CASSPYRDSKYEQYF
TRBV30	-	-	TRBJ1-1	TGTGCCTGGAGTGTGACTGGAGCCACTGAAGCTTTCTTT	CAWSVTGATEAFF
TRBV6-6	-	TRBD1	TRBJ2-4	TGTGCCAGCAGTTACATTGGGACAGGGGGAAACATTCAGTACTTC	CASSYIGTGGNIQYF
TRBV19	-	-	TRBJ2-7	TGTGCCAGTACCCAGGGAGGACGGTTCGAGCAGTACTTC	CASTQGGRFEQYF
TRBV6-5	-	-	TRBJ1-5	TGTGCCAGCAGTTACTCTTGGGGGGGCGTCGATCAGCCCCAGCATTTT	CASSYSWGGVDQPQHF
TRBV7-2	-	-	TRBJ1-4	TGTGCCAGCAGCTTTTCGGTCCGAGAGGAAAAACTGTTTTTT	CASSFSVREEKLFF
TRBV12-3/TRBV12-4	once	-	TRBJ1-2	TGTGCCAGCAGTCCAAACATATATGGCTACACCTTC	CASSPNIYGYTF
TRBV29-1	-	-	TRBJ2-5	TGCAGCGGATCGGGACTGACAGAAGAGACCCAGTACTTC	CSGSGLTEETQYF
TRBV7-8	-	-	TRBJ2-7	TGTGCCAGCAGCTTAGTTGGGCAGGTCAGCGAGCAGTACTTC	CASSLVGQVSEQYF
TRBV7-3	-	-	TRBJ1-1	TGTGCCAGCAGCTCACAGGGTTCCACTGAAGCTTTCTTT	CASSSQGSTEAFF
TRBV5-1	-	-	TRBJ2-4	TGCGCCAGCAGCTTGGGGGACTCGCTTACCGACATTCAGTACTTC	CASSLGDSLTDIQYF
TRBV12-3/TRBV12-4	-	-	TRBJ1-1	TGTGCCAGCAGTTTCGAGCCGAACACTGAAGCTTTCTTT	CASSFEPNTEAFF
TRBV24-1	-	TRBD1	TRBJ2-5	TGTGCCACCAGTGATTTAAGGACATATCCGGACAGGACAATGGAAGAGACCCAGTACTTC	CATSDLRTYPDRTMEETQYF
TRBV6-5	-	TRBD1	TRBJ2-1	TGTGCCAGCAGTTCCGGGACAGAGACTGGAAAGCAGTTCTTC	CASSSGTETGKQFF